This T cell receptor beta chain emerged from a study of blood T cell repertoires in COVID-19. Study-level information: Italy, Spain and the United States were the sources of the convalescent and acute COVID-19 samples.

V dropped 5 bases and J dropped 6 bases, with 13 bases sitting between them. Germline V CDR1 and CDR2: SQVTM, ANQGSEA. The CDR3 runs 12 residues. Repertoires were generated with immunoSEQ multiplex PCR, while TCRdb's copy carries only in-frame clones and drops some. The sample shows more than 150,000 clones, over 75% of them seen only once. Sequencing was done on a sample of peripheral blood. The TCR was taken from an elderly woman with active or convalescent COVID-19. This sequence joins TRBV29-1 and TRBJ1-1; D is perhaps TRBD1 (5 bases). CDR3 region: CSVKVGGAEAFF. CDR3 DNA sequence: TGCAGCGTTAAGGTGGGGGGTGCTGAAGCTTTCTTT. Looking up the rest from reference TRBV29-1 and TRBJ1-1 gives the full variable domain: SAVISQKPSRDICQRGTSLTIQCQVDSQVTMMFWYRQQPGQSLTLIATANQGSEATYESGFVIDKFPISRPNLTFSTLTVSNMSPEDSSIYLCSVKVGGAEAFFGQGTRLTVV.